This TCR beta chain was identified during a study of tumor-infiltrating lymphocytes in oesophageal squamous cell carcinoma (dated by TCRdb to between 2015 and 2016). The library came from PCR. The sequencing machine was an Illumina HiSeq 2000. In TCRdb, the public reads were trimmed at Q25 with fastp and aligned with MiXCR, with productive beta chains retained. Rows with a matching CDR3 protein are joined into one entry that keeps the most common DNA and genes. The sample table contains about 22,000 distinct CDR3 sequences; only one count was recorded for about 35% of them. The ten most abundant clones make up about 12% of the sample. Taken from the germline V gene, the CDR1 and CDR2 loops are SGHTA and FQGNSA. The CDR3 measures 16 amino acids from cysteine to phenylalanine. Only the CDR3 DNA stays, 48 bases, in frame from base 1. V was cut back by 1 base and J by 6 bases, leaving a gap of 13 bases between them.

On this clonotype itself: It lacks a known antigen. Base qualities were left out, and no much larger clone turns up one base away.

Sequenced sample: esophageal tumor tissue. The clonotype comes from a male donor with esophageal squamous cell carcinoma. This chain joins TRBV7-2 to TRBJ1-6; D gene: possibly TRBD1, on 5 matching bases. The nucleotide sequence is TGTGCCAGCAGCTTAGGCCCGACAGTTCGTAATTCACCCCTCCACTTT. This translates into CASSLGPTVRNSPLHF. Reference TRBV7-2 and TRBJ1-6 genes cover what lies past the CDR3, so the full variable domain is GAGVSQSPSNKVTEKGKDVELRCDPISGHTALYWYRQSLGQGLEFLIYFQGNSAPDKSGLPSDRFSAERTGGSVSTLTIQRTQQEDSAVYLCASSLGPTVRNSPLHFGNGTRLTVT.